Each of the 4 T cell receptor beta chains below was sequenced from the same sample in a study of CD8 T cells in Susac syndrome. After extraction with the RNeasy kit, about 0.45 to 1 ug of the RNA was reverse transcribed using random hexamers. MiXCR was run by TCRdb on the immunoSEQ multiplex PCR reads, yielding one entry per CDR3 protein. Among 200,000 or so distinct CDR3 sequences, about 95% were seen once, and the ten largest hold about 0.096%. The sample was CD4+ T cells from PBMCs. These TCRs come from a human donor with multiple sclerosis.

The chain links TRBV30 to TRBJ1-2; 9 bases line up with TRBD1. CDR3 length: 15 residues. CDR1 GTSNPN and CDR2 SVGIG come from the germline V gene (reference sequence). The trim removed 8 bases at V and 7 bases at J, leaving 17 bases unmatched. CDR3: CATSSGTGFVSGYTF. Written as DNA, the CDR3 is TGTGCCACCTCGTCCGGGACAGGGTTTGTGAGTGGCTACACCTTC.

The V gene is TRBV29-1, the J gene TRBJ1-1; D perhaps matches TRBD1 (6 bases). In germline, CDR1 is SQVTM, CDR2 ANQGSEA. This CDR3 has 15 amino acids. Trimming shortened V by 6 bases and J by 1 base, and 18 bases separated the two germline ends. The CDR3 loop is CSVKRRAGENTEAFF. DNA for the CDR3: TGCAGCGTAAAAAGAAGGGCAGGGGAGAACACTGAAGCTTTCTTT.

This clonotype was detected once. This sequence joins TRBV3-1 and TRBJ2-6; D is uncertain. This CDR3 is built from 15 residues. V lost 3 bases, J lost 0 bases, and 6 bases lay in between. Germline V lookup: CDR1 LGHDT, CDR2 YNNKEL (reference sequence). The CDR3 DNA reads as TGTGCCAGCAGCCAGGGTACCTCTGGGGCCAACGTCCTGACTTTC. Translated: CASSQGTSGANVLTF. Full variable domain (remainder filled in from reference TRBV3-1 and TRBJ2-6): DTAVSQTPKYLVTQMGNDKSIKCEQNLGHDTMYWYKQDSKKFLKIMFSYNNKELIINETVPNRFSPKSPDKAHLNLHINSLELGDSAVYFCASSQGTSGANVLTFGAGSRLTVL.

The CDR3: CASSRTSTDTQYF. CDR3 in DNA: TGCGCCAGTAGCAGGACGAGCACAGATACGCAGTATTTT. This chain uses TRBV4-1 with TRBJ2-3; no clear D. This CDR3 is built from 13 residues. CDR1 and CDR2 from the germline V gene are MGHRA and YSYEKL. V was trimmed by 9 bases and J by 0 bases, leaving 10 bases between them.